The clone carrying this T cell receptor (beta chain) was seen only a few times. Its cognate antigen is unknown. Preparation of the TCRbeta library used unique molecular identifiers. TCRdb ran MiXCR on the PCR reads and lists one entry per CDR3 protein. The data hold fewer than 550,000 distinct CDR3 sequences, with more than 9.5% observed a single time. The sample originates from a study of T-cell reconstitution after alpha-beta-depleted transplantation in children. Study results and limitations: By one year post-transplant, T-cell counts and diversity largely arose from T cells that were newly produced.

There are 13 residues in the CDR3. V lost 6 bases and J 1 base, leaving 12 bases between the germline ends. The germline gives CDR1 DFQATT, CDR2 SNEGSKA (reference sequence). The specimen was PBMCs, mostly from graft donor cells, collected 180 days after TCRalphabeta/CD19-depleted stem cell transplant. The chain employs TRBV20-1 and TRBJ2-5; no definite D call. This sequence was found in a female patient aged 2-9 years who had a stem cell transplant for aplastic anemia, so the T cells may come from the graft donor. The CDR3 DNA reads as TGCAGTGCCCGCCGGTGGACCCAAGAGACCCAGTACTTC. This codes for CSARRWTQETQYF.